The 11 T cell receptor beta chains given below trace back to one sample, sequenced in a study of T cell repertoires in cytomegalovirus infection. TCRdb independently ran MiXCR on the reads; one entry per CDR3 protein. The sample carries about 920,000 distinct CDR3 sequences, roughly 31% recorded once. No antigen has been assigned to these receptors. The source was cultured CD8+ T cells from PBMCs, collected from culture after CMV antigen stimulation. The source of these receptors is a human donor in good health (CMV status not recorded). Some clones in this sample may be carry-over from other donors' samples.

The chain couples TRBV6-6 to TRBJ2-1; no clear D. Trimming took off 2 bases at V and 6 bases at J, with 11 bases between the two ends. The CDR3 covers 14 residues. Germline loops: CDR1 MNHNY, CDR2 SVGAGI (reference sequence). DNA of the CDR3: TGTGCCAGCAGTTACCACGGCGGCTTCAATGAGCAGTTCTTC. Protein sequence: CASSYHGGFNEQFF.

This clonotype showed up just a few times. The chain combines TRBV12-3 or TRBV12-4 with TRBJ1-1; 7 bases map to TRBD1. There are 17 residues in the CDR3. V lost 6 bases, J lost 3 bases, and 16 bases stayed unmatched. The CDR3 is CASSTLLTGKGDTEAFF. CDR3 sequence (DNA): TGTGCCAGCAGCACCCTCCTGACAGGGAAGGGGGACACTGAAGCTTTCTTT.

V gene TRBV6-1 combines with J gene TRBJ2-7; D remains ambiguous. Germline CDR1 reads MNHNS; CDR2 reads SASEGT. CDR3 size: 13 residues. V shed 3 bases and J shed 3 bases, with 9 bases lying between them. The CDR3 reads CASSDGQFYEQYF. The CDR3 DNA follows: TGTGCCAGCAGTGATGGGCAGTTCTACGAGCAGTACTTC.

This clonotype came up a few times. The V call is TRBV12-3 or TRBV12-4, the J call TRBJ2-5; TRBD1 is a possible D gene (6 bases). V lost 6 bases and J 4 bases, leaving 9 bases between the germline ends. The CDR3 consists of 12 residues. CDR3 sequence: CASRTGRETQYF. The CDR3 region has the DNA TGTGCCAGCAGAACAGGGAGAGAGACCCAGTACTTC.

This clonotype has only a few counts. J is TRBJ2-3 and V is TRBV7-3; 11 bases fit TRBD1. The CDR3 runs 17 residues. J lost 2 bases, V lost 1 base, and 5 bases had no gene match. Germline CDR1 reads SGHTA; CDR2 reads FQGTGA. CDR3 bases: TGTGCCAGCAGCTTAATTGGGACAGGGGGACTCACAGATACGCAGTATTTT. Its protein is CASSLIGTGGLTDTQYF.

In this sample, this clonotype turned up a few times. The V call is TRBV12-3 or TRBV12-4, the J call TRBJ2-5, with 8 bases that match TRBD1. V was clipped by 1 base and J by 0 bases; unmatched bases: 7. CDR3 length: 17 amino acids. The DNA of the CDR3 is TGTGCCAGCAGTTTAGAGGACAGGGTGGAGTACCAAGAGACCCAGTACTTC. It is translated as CASSLEDRVEYQETQYF.

The CDR3 loop reads CASNLLSGETYEQYF. CDR3 DNA: TGTGCCAGCAACCTCCTTAGCGGGGAGACCTACGAGCAGTACTTC. This rearrangement joins TRBV6-1 to TRBJ2-7; 8 bases match TRBD2. The ends lost 7 bases at V and 2 bases at J; junction bases unmatched: 10. Germline V gene data show CDR1 as MNHNS and CDR2 as SASEGT. This CDR3 is 15 amino acids long.

The DNA of the CDR3 is TGTGCCAGCTTGGGAGGCGGGGAGCTGTTTTTT. It encodes CASLGGGELFF. The rearrangement links TRBV11-2 to TRBJ2-2, with D possibly being TRBD2 (6 bases). CDR3 size: 11 residues. V lost 8 bases to trimming and J lost 7 bases, with 8 bases between them. Per the germline V gene, CDR1 is SGHAT and CDR2 is FQNNGV.

CDR3 protein: CASLWRLADYNEQFF. The DNA for the CDR3 is TGCGCCAGCCTCTGGAGGCTAGCGGATTACAATGAGCAGTTCTTC. The chain carries TRBV4-3 and TRBJ2-1; 7 bases fit TRBD2. The CDR3 is made up of 15 amino acids. Germline assignment: CDR1 LGHNA and CDR2 YSLEER. V was pared by 8 bases and J by 4 bases, with 11 bases of the junction left unmatched.

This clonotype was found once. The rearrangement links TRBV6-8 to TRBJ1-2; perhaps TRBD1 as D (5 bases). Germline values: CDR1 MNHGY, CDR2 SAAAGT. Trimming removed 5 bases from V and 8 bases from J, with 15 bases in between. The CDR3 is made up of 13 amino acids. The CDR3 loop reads CASSPDSLIGYTF. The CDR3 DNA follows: TGTGCCAGCAGTCCAGACAGCCTAATCGGCTACACCTTC.

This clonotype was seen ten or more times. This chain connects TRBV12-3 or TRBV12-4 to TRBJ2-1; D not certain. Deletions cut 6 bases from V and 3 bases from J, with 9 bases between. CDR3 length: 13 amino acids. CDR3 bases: TGTGCCAGCAGGTTTGCAGTCTACAATGAGCAGTTCTTC. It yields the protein CASRFAVYNEQFF.